The 13 T cell receptor beta chains below were found in one sample sequenced in a study of blood T cell repertoires in COVID-19. Some clones are missing from TCRdb's copy, which holds only in-frame ones; the method was immunoSEQ multiplex PCR. The data contain around 43,000 clones, 80% to 90% of them seen just once; the ten biggest clones take up 6.2%. What was sequenced was peripheral blood. These receptors all come from a human donor in a cohort sampled during active COVID-19.

In this sample, this clone is medium-sized (0.01 to 0.1%). The J gene is TRBJ2-3, the V gene TRBV3-1 (or the pseudogene TRBV3-2); TRBD1 aligns across 7 bases. With V trimmed by 1 base and J by 2 bases, 9 bases remained unmatched. This CDR3 is built from 17 residues. Per the germline V gene, CDR1 is LGHDT and CDR2 is YNNKEL (reference sequence). The CDR3 coding sequence is TGTGCCAGCAGCCAAGCTTCGACAGGGTCCCCCACAGATACGCAGTATTTT. It codes for CASSQASTGSPTDTQYF.

The V call is TRBV4-1, the J call TRBJ2-3; 14 bases agree with TRBD2. This CDR3 spans 18 amino acids. The V gene end was trimmed by 4 bases and the J gene end by 3 bases; junction bases not matched to a gene: 9. Germline lookup yields CDR1 MGHRA and CDR2 YSYEKL. CDR3 sequence reads: CASSLTPGTSGGTDTQYF. The CDR3 region has the DNA TGCGCCAGCAGCCTCACCCCCGGGACTAGCGGGGGAACAGATACGCAGTATTTT.

A single count supports this clone. This chain connects TRBV4-1 to TRBJ2-2; 7 bases are a match to TRBD2. Germline V gene lookup returns CDR1 MGHRA and CDR2 YSYEKL. The CDR3 has 15 residues. J gave up 4 bases and V 4 bases, and 6 bases lay outside the gene matches. CDR3 bases: TGCGCCAGCAGCCCCACCCCGGGGGGCACCGGGGAGCTGTTTTTT. Its protein product is CASSPTPGGTGELFF.

This clone was detected once. The chain recombines TRBV10-2 with TRBJ2-2; a possible D gene is TRBD2 (7 bases). Germline V gene sequence: CDR1 WSHSY, CDR2 SAAADI. The CDR3 is 16 residues long. Trimming removed 7 bases from V and 4 bases from J, with 19 bases in between. The CDR3 here is CASNPSGGLGTGELFF. The CDR3, as DNA: TGCGCCAGCAACCCCTCCGGGGGGCTCGGCACCGGGGAGCTGTTTTTT.

The rearrangement uses TRBV6-2 or TRBV6-3 and TRBJ1-2; no reliable D call. V gave up 4 bases and J gave up 4 bases, with 13 bases separating them. Germline loops: CDR1 MNHEY, CDR2 SVGEGT. This CDR3 contains 14 residues. CDR3 amino acids: CASSSQTLGYGYTF. CDR3 sequence (DNA): TGTGCCAGCAGTTCACAGACACTCGGCTATGGCTACACCTTC.

This clone was recorded once. The chain links TRBV11-2 to TRBJ2-1; TRBD1 might be the D (5 bases). The CDR3 runs 14 residues. Trimming cost V 2 bases and J 7 bases, with 12 bases left between them. Germline loops: CDR1 SGHAT, CDR2 FQNNGV. The CDR3 DNA is TGTGCCAGCAGCTTATCAGGGTATGGAAATGAGCAGTTCTTC. This translates into CASSLSGYGNEQFF. Based on the CDR3 plus reference TRBV11-2 and TRBJ2-1, the full variable domain is EAGVAQSPRYKIIEKRQSVAFWCNPISGHATLYWYQQILGQGPKLLIQFQNNGVVDDSQLPKDRFSAERLKGVDSTLKIQPAKLEDSAVYLCASSLSGYGNEQFFGPGTRLTVL.

The chain links TRBV19 to TRBJ1-3; perhaps TRBD1 as D (6 bases). CDR3 size: 13 residues. V was pared by 3 bases and J by 4 bases, with 7 bases between. Per germline, CDR1 LNHDA and CDR2 SQIVND (reference sequence). The CDR3 DNA sequence: TGTGCCAGTAGTATGACAGGAGGAAACACCATATATTTT. It codes for CASSMTGGNTIYF.

The chain couples TRBV2 to TRBJ2-3, with 11 bases aligning to TRBD2. The CDR3 runs 15 residues. Germline CDR1 reads SNHLY; CDR2 reads FYNNEI. With V trimmed by 8 bases and J by 2 bases, 6 bases remained unmatched. The CDR3 loop is CASGPSGRFTDTQYF. The CDR3 coding sequence is TGTGCCAGCGGCCCTAGCGGGAGGTTCACAGATACGCAGTATTTT.

This clone was found once. V gene TRBV13 combines with J gene TRBJ2-4; 7 bases align to TRBD1. The germline CDR1 and CDR2 sequences are PRHDT and FYEKMQ (reference sequence). The CDR3 covers 13 residues. Trimming cost V 4 bases and J 6 bases; bases outside gene matches: 3. The CDR3 spells CASSSGQPNIQYF. DNA for the CDR3: TGTGCCAGCAGCTCGGGACAGCCAAACATTCAGTACTTC.

J is TRBJ1-4 and V is TRBV3-1 (or the pseudogene TRBV3-2); 7 bases fit TRBD1. Germline V gives CDR1 LGHDT, CDR2 YNNKEL (reference sequence). This CDR3 region has 13 residues. The V segment lost 3 bases and the J segment 13 bases; nucleotides outside the gene matches: 8. The CDR3 nucleotides read TGTGCCAGCAGCCAGGTTGACAGGGATAGACTGTTTTTT. This encodes CASSQVDRDRLFF.

V usage is TRBV18 and J usage is TRBJ1-1; D uncertain. The germline V gene encodes CDR1 KGHSH and CDR2 LQKENI. CDR3 size: 13 residues. The V and J ends lost 3 bases and 3 bases respectively, with 8 bases between them. This CDR3 is CASSPAKHTEAFF. In DNA, the CDR3 is TGTGCCAGCTCACCTGCCAAGCACACTGAAGCTTTCTTT.

This chain links TRBV4-1 with TRBJ2-1; 11 positions match TRBD2. This CDR3 region has 13 residues. Germline CDR1 MGHRA, CDR2 YSYEKL. The ends lost 2 bases at V and 15 bases at J; junction bases unmatched: 6. This CDR3 is CASSQPTSGGMFF. The CDR3 DNA reads as TGCGCCAGCAGCCAACCCACTAGCGGGGGAATGTTCTTC.

This clone appeared a few times. The chain joins TRBV5-1 to TRBJ2-3; TRBD2 matches at 8 bases. V dropped 3 bases and J dropped 5; count of bases not matched to a gene: 11. In germline, CDR1 is SGHRS, CDR2 YFSETQ. The length of the CDR3 is 16 residues. The CDR3 sequence is CASSSGLSGGRDTQYF. CDR3 nucleotides: TGCGCCAGCAGCTCCGGTCTGAGCGGGGGTAGAGATACGCAGTATTTT.